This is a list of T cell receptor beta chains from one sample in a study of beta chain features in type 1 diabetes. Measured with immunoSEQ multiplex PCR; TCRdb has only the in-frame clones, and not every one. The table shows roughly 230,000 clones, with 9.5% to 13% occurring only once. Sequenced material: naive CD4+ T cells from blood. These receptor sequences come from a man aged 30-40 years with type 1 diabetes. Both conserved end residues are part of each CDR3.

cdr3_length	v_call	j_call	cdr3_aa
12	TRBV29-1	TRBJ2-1	CSVNGRYNEQFF
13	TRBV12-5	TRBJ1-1	CATSRGGGTEAFF
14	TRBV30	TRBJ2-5	CAWRGLAGGGTQYF
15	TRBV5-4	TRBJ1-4	CASSLGGGRGEKLFF
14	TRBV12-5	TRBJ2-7	CASGLVHYSYEQYF
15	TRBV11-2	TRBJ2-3	CASSFRGLQADTQYF
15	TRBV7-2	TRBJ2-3	CASSLVGRSTDTQYF
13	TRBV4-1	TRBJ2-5	CASSQAYQETQYF
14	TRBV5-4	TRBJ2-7	CASSSGTSLYEQYF
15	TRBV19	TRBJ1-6	CASSIGAGYNSPLHF
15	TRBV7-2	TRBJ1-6	CASSRQGEVWSPLHF
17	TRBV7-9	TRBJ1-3	CASSSTGKVVSGNTIYF
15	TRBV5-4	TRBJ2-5	CASSSKQGLQETQYF
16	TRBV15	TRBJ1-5	CATSIRTGGVDQPQHF
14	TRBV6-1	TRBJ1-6	CASSETGGRSPLHF
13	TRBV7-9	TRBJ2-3	CASTTIPRDTQYF
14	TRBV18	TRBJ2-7	CASSPGTGTYEQYF
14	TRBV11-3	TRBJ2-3	CASSKRGATDTQYF
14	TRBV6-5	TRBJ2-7	CASSRGGGSYEQYF
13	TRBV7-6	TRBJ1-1	CASSRQPNTEAFF
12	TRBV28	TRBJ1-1	CASRTGGTEAFF
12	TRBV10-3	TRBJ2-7	CAIQGQSYEQYF
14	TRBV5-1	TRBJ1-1	CASSILGHNTEAFF
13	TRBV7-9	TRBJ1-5	CASSQGGDQPQHF
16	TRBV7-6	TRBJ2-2	CASSPRPGQGTGELFF
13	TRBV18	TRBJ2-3	CASSPLATDTQYF
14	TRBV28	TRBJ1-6	CASSSGQGNSPLHF